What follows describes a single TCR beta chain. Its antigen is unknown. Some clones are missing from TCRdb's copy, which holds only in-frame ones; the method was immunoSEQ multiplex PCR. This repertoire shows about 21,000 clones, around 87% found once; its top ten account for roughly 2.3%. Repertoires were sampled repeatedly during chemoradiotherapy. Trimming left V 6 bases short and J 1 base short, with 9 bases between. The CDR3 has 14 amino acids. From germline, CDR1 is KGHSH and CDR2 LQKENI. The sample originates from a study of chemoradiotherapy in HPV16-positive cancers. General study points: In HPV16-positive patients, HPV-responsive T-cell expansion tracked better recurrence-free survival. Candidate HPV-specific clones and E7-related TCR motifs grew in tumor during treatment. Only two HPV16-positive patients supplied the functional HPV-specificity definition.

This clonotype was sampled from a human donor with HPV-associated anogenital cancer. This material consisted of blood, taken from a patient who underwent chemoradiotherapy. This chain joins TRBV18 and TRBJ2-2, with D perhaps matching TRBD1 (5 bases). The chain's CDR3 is CASSLQGNTGELFF. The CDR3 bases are TGTGCCAGCTCCCTCCAGGGGAACACCGGGGAGCTGTTTTTT.